Following are 5 T cell receptor beta chains from one sample sequenced in a study of blood T cell repertoires in COVID-19. TCRdb keeps only in-frame clones here, not all; method: immunoSEQ multiplex PCR. The sample records over 110,000 clones, about 87% being singletons. The sequencing input was PBMCs or T cells enriched from blood (not recorded which). These receptors were taken from a man aged 45 to 65 in a cohort exposed to, infected with or recovered from COVID-19 (not recorded which).

Comments on this clone: Germline and junction disagree at one end, which may indicate a read error. This rearrangement joins TRBV5-4 to TRBJ2-1; 7 bases line up with TRBD1. CDR1 and CDR2 from the germline V gene are SGHNT and YYREEE (reference sequence). The CDR3 is 16 amino acids. CDR3 loop: CASSRDRPSSYNEQFF. The CDR3 DNA reads TGTGCCAGCAGCCGGGACAGACCGAGCTCCTACAATGAACAGTTCTTC.

The J gene is TRBJ1-1, the V gene TRBV19; D gene unclear. There are 14 residues in the CDR3. Germline CDR1 and CDR2: LNHDA and SQIVND (reference sequence). The V and J ends lost 1 base and 5 bases respectively, with 11 bases between them. Written as DNA, the CDR3 is TGTGCCAGTAGTATAGTTGAGTGGCGGACTGAAGCTTTCTTT. It specifies CASSIVEWRTEAFF.

For the CDR3, the DNA is TGTGCCAGCAGCCTAGGGGGCGGATTCTACGAGCAGTACTTC. Its protein product is CASSLGGGFYEQYF. V is TRBV7-2 and J is TRBJ2-7, with TRBD1 matching 7 bases. Germline trimming cut 5 bases from V and 3 bases from J; bases unmatched to any gene: 7. The CDR3 sequence is 14 residues long. Per germline, CDR1 SGHTA and CDR2 FQGNSA.

This clone was recorded only once. V gene TRBV5-6 combines with J gene TRBJ2-1; D call uncertain. There are 15 residues in the CDR3. Germline CDR1 SGHDT, CDR2 YYEEEE. Trimming pared 3 bases from V and 6 bases from J, leaving 16 bases between. The chain's CDR3 is CASSYLGGLTNEQFF. CDR3 sequence (DNA): TGTGCCAGCAGCTACCTAGGCGGATTGACCAATGAGCAGTTCTTC.

The chain joins TRBV5-4 to TRBJ1-1, with D tentatively TRBD1 (6 bases). CDR1 and CDR2 (germline): SGHNT, YYREEE (reference sequence). This CDR3 region has 14 residues. V was shortened by 2 bases and J by 5 bases, with 13 bases between the two germline ends. The CDR3 protein is CASSFRTRGTEAFF. The CDR3 DNA is TGTGCCAGCAGCTTTCGGACCAGGGGAACTGAAGCTTTCTTT.